This T cell receptor beta chain is from a study of CD8+CD57+ T cells in acquired aplastic anemia. Study in general: On average, sorted CD4+ and CD8+ cells gave 3 to 3.5 ug of DNA. Around 11 million reads were obtained on average for healthy donor CD4+ cells.

A remark on this clonotype: Its antigen is undetermined.

Genomic DNA, serving as template, underwent TCR beta VDJ and CDR3 profiling. TCRdb reprocessed the reads with MiXCR, giving one entry per CDR3 protein. This sample has about 420,000 distinct CDR3 sequences, with 65% to 80% found just once. With V trimmed by 5 bases and J by 6 bases, 9 bases remained unmatched. Germline V CDR1 and CDR2: DFQATT, SNEGSKA (reference sequence). CDR3 size: 14 residues. Study findings and constraints: CD8+ Simpson's diversity showed no significant patient-control difference. Approximately 28 CD8+ CDR3 sequences were shared between patients and controls.

This rearrangement joins TRBV20-1 to TRBJ2-7; 11 nucleotides line up with TRBD1. The sequence came from a human donor in good health, serving as a control. Material: sorted CD4+, CD8+, or CD8+CD57+ T cells (not recorded which) from PBMCs. DNA of the CDR3: TGCAGTGCTCCATTCGGGACAGGGGGTTGCGAGCAGTACTTC. Protein: CSAPFGTGGCEQYF.